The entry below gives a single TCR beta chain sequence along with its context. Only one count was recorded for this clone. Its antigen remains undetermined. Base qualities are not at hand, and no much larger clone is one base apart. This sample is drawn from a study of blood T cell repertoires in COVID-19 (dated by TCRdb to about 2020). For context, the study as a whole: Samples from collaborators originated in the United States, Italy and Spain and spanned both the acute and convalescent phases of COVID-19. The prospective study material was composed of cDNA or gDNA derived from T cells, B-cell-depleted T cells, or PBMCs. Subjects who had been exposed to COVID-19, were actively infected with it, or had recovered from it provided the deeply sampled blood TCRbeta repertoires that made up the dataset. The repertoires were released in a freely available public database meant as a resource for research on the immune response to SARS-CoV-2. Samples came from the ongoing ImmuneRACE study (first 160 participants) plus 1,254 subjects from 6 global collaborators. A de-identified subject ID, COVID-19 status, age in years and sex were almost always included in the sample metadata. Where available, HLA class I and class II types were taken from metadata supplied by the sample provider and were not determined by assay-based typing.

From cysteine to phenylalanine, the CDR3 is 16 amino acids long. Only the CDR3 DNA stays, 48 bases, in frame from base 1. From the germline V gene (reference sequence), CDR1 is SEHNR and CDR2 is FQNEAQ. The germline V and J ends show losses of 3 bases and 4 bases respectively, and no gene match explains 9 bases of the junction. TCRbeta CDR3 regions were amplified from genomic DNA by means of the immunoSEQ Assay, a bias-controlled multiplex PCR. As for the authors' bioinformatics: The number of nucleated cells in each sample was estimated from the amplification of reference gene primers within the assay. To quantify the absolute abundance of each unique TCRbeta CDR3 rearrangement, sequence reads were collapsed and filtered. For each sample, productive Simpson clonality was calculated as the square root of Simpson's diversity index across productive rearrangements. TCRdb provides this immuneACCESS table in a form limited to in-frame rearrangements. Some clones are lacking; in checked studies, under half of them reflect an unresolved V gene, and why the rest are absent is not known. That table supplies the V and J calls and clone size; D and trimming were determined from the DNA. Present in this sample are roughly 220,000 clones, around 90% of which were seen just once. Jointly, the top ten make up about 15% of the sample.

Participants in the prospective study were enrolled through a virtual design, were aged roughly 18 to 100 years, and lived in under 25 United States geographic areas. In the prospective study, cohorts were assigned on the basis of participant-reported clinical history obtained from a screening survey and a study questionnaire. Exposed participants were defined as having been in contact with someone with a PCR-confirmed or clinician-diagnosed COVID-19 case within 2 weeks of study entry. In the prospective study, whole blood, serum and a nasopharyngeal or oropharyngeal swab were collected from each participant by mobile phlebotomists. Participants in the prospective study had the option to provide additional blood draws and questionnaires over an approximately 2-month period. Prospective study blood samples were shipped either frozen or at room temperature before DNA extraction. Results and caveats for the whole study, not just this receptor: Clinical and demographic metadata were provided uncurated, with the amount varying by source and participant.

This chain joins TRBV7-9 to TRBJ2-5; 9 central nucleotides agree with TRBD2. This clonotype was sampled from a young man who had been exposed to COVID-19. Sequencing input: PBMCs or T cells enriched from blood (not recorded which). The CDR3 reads CASSFDRAGGIETQYF. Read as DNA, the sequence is TGTGCCAGCAGCTTCGACAGAGCGGGGGGAATAGAGACCCAGTACTTC. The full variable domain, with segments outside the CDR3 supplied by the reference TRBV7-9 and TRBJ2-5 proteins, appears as DTGVSQNPRHKITKRGQNVTFRCDPISEHNRLYWYRQTLGQGPEFLTYFQNEAQLEKSRLLSDRFSAERPKGSFSTLEIQRTEQGDSAMYLCASSFDRAGGIETQYFGPGTRLLVL.